These 23 T cell receptor beta chains share one sample of origin, sequenced in a study of tumor and adjacent non-tumor tissue in lung cancer. The template was RNA from unsorted bulk tissue. Three rounds of nested PCR, following a modified ARM-PCR protocol, produced the TCRbeta library. TCRdb redid the calling of the multiplex PCR reads with MiXCR, one entry per CDR3 protein. The table lists under 95,000 distinct CDR3 sequences, 67% of them singletons. The sequencing input was lung tumor tissue. The receptors stem from a man in his sixties with non-small cell lung cancer.

Points on this clonotype: The junction shows a germline mismatch at one end, possibly a read error. This chain uses TRBV11-2 with TRBJ2-2; D possibly uses TRBD1 or TRBD2 (5 bases each). This CDR3 spans 14 amino acids. CDR1 and CDR2 from the germline V gene are SGHAT and FQNNGV. CDR3 sequence: CAGSLVVGTRELFF. In DNA, the CDR3 is TGTGCCGGCAGCTTAGTGGTGGGAACCAGGGAGCTCTTTTTT.

This clonotype was seen many times. The CDR3 is CASSFVVGAENTGELFF. The CDR3 coding sequence is TGTGCCAGCAGTTTTGTGGTGGGGGCAGAGAACACCGGGGAGCTGTTTTTT. The chain has TRBV12-3 or TRBV12-4 and TRBJ2-2; a weak D match, TRBD1 (6 bases). The V gene lost 3 bases and the J gene lost 1 base, with 15 bases spanning the gap. This CDR3 spans 17 amino acids.

This clonotype was seen a few times. A much more abundant neighbour one base away suggests this may be a read error. The chain joins TRBV13 to TRBJ2-7; TRBD2 might be the D (6 bases). This CDR3 is 12 amino acids long. The germline CDR1 and CDR2 sequences are PRHDT and FYEKMQ (reference sequence). CDR3 residues: CVSSSTRREQYF. The CDR3 region has the DNA TGTGTCAGCAGCTCGACTAGAAGAGAGCAGTACTTC.

J is TRBJ2-1 and V is TRBV14; 11 bases fit TRBD2. J lost 1 base, V lost 7 bases, and 12 bases had no gene match. The CDR3 covers 18 residues. Germline assignment: CDR1 SGHDN and CDR2 FVKESK. The CDR3 region has the DNA TGTGCCAGCAACCCGGGACTAGCGGAGCCGTGGTCCTACAATGAGCAGTTCTTC. Amino acid sequence: CASNPGLAEPWSYNEQFF.

V usage is TRBV6-2 or TRBV6-3 and J usage is TRBJ2-7; no reliable D call. The end of the DNA aligns better with TRBJ2-1, so the J call may be wrong. Germline assignment: CDR1 MNHEY and CDR2 SVGEGT. The CDR3 is 11 amino acids. Here the CDR3 reads CASIHNYEQFF. Here the CDR3 DNA reads TGTGCCAGCATACACAACTACGAGCAGTTCTTC.

This chain joins TRBV6-6 and TRBJ1-1; the D is unclear. Germline CDR1 MNHNY, CDR2 SVGAGI (reference sequence). Trimming took 7 bases from V and 2 from J, leaving 11 bases between them. The CDR3 is 13 amino acids. Written as DNA, the CDR3 is TGTGCCAGCACCCTCCACCGTAACACTGAAGCTTTCTTT. Encoded protein: CASTLHRNTEAFF.

The gene calls are TRBV14 and TRBJ1-1; tentative D call: TRBD1 (5 bases). The germline V gene has CDR1 SGHDN and CDR2 FVKESK. The V end lost 8 bases, the J end lost 4 bases, and 23 bases lay between the germline ends. The CDR3 totals 16 residues. In nucleotides, the CDR3 is TGTGCCAGCGAATCGACAACCGATGGGGGGAGCACTGAAGCTTTCTTT. It translates to CASESTTDGGSTEAFF.

On this clonotype: At one end, the junction sequence differs from germline, possibly due to a read error. This chain connects TRBV4-2 to TRBJ1-6; D may be TRBD1 (6 bases). This CDR3 spans 14 amino acids. CDR1 and CDR2 (germline): LGHNA, YNFKEQ. CDR3: CASCQEDSSSPLHF. The CDR3 DNA reads as TGTGCCAGCTGCCAAGAGGACAGTAGTTCACCCCTCCACTTT.

On this clonotype itself: At one end the junction does not follow the germline gene, possibly because of a read error. The V call is TRBV12-3 or TRBV12-4, the J call TRBJ1-6; TRBD1 is a possible D gene (6 bases). The length of the CDR3 is 13 residues. CDR3 sequence reads: CTSRSAGDSPLHF. In DNA form, the CDR3 reads TGTACCAGCAGATCAGCAGGGGATTCACCGCTCCACTTT.

The genes are TRBV20-1 and TRBJ1-2; D might be TRBD1 (5 bases). The CDR3 spans 16 residues. Germline V gene lookup returns CDR1 DFQATT and CDR2 SNEGSKA (reference sequence). Trimming removed 6 bases from V and 5 bases from J, with 25 bases in between. CDR3: CSATTRDPSKYYGYTF. The CDR3 DNA reads as TGCAGTGCCACAACCCGGGACCCATCGAAGTATTATGGCTACACCTTC.

By share of the sample, this clonotype is medium-sized. J is TRBJ1-5 and V is TRBV12-3 or TRBV12-4, with a tentative D call TRBD1 (5 bases). Trimming took off 5 bases at V and 2 bases at J, with 10 bases between the two ends. The CDR3 has 14 amino acids. The CDR3 nucleotides read TGTGCCAGCAGTCTTGGGGGGGGCAATCAGCCCCAGCATTTT. As protein: CASSLGGGNQPQHF.

Regarding this clonotype: This sequence may be a read error, since a much larger clone differs from it by one base. The chain joins TRBV11-2 to TRBJ2-1; D may be TRBD2 (6 bases). CDR3 length: 15 residues. V was clipped by 4 bases and J by 1 base, with 11 bases between them. Looked up from germline, CDR1 is SGHAT and CDR2 is FQNNGV. CDR3 region: CASSSWEASYNEQFF. CDR3 in DNA: TGTGCCAGCAGCTCATGGGAGGCTTCCTACAATGAGCAGTTCTTC.

As to this clonotype: This could be a read error, since a much larger clone is one nucleotide away. The rearrangement uses TRBV30 and TRBJ1-5; weak D call: TRBD1 (6 bases). Trimming took off 0 bases at V and 1 base at J, with 13 bases between the two ends. The CDR3 extends over 16 amino acids. Per germline, CDR1 GTSNPN and CDR2 SVGIG (reference sequence). The CDR3 DNA follows: TGTGCCTGGAGTGTCGAACAGGGTTTAAGCAATCAGCCCCAGCATTTT. Its translation is CAWSVEQGLSNQPQHF.

About this clonotype itself: This is likely a read error, given that the CDR3 carries no conserved phenylalanine or tryptophan at its end. Because the CDR3's place on the DNA is in doubt, the DNA is left out and the CDR3 is given as listed by TCRdb. The genes are TRBV11-2 and TRBJ2-5. The CDR3 is 12 residues long, ends included. Germline V gene lookup returns CDR1 SGHAT and CDR2 FQNNGV. The CDR3 here is CASSLVQETQYC.

The rearrangement uses TRBV28 and TRBJ1-2; D is undetermined. Per germline, CDR1 MDHEN and CDR2 SYDVKM. The CDR3 has 11 amino acids. Trimming took 4 bases from V and 9 from J, leaving 9 bases between them. The CDR3 region has the DNA TGTGCCAGCAGTTCCGGCGGGAGCTACACCTTC. Amino acids: CASSSGGSYTF.

As to this clonotype: This CDR3 is missing its conserved last phenylalanine or tryptophan, likely due to a read error. The chain links TRBV14 to TRBJ2-7, with 10 bases fitting TRBD1. The length of the CDR3 is 15 residues. Per the germline V gene, CDR1 is SGHDN and CDR2 is FVKESK. CDR3 sequence: CASCGPGQGMYEQYL. The CDR3 DNA reads TGCGCCAGCTGCGGACCGGGACAGGGGATGTACGAGCAGTACTTA.

To note about this clonotype: The junction shows a germline mismatch at one end, possibly a read error. The rearrangement links TRBV7-9 to TRBJ2-1; TRBD2 matches at 12 bases. Germline values: CDR1 SEHNR, CDR2 FQNEAQ (reference sequence). The length of the CDR3 is 16 residues. In DNA form, the CDR3 reads TGTGCCAGCAGCTTAAAAGGACTAGCGGGACTCAATGGGCAGTTCTTC. Amino acid sequence: CASSLKGLAGLNGQFF.

The chain couples TRBV11-3 to TRBJ2-1, with D possibly TRBD2 on 5 matching bases. Germline-derived CDR1 and CDR2 are SGHNT and YENEEA. V lost 1 base to trimming and J lost 8 bases, with 15 bases between them. This CDR3 contains 15 residues. DNA for the CDR3: TGTGCCAGCAGCTTAGGGAGCGGACCCGGGGATGAGCAGTTCTTC. It is translated as CASSLGSGPGDEQFF.

The chain joins TRBV29-1 to TRBJ2-1; unclear D gene. The ends were cut back, 3 bases at V and 15 bases at J, with 15 bases in the middle. CDR3 length equals 11 residues. Germline CDR1 reads SQVTM; CDR2 reads ANQGSEA. CDR3: CSVDGLVVMFF. CDR3 DNA: TGCAGCGTTGACGGGCTAGTGGTAATGTTCTTC.

The chain recombines TRBV6-2 or TRBV6-3 with TRBJ1-2; possibly TRBD1 for D (6 bases). V was shortened by 2 bases and J by 14 bases, with 18 bases between the two germline ends. From germline, CDR1 is MNHEY and CDR2 SVGEGT. The CDR3 consists of 13 residues. CDR3: CASSYGQGSGNTF. The CDR3 DNA follows: TGTGCCAGCAGTTACGGGCAGGGGAGCGGCAATACCTTC.

Comment on this clonotype: At one end the junction does not follow the germline gene, possibly because of a read error. The rearrangement links TRBV20-1 to TRBJ2-3; D perhaps matches TRBD2 (7 bases). There are 12 residues in the CDR3. Germline V gene data show CDR1 as DFQATT and CDR2 as SNEGSKA (reference sequence). The CDR3 DNA sequence: TGCGGTGCTAGAGGGGGGGAAGATACGCAGTATTTT. Encoded protein: CGARGGEDTQYF.

This clonotype was observed many times. The rearrangement joins TRBV6-5 to TRBJ1-2; TRBD1 matches 7 bases. V gave up 2 bases and J gave up 7 bases; unmatched junction bases: 10. The germline gives CDR1 MNHEY, CDR2 SVGAGI. The CDR3 spans 15 residues. The chain's CDR3 is CASSYATGTACGYTF. In nucleotides, the CDR3 is TGTGCCAGCAGTTACGCTACCGGGACAGCCTGTGGCTACACCTTC.

This sequence joins TRBV4-1 and TRBJ2-3; D is perhaps TRBD1 (6 bases). The V end lost 3 bases, the J end lost 2 bases, and 21 bases lay between the germline ends. CDR1 is MGHRA, CDR2 YSYEKL, per germline. CDR3 size: 18 residues. The CDR3 spells CASSHASRTVGPTDTQYF. For the CDR3, the DNA is TGCGCCAGCAGCCACGCTTCCAGGACAGTCGGTCCCACAGATACGCAGTATTTT.